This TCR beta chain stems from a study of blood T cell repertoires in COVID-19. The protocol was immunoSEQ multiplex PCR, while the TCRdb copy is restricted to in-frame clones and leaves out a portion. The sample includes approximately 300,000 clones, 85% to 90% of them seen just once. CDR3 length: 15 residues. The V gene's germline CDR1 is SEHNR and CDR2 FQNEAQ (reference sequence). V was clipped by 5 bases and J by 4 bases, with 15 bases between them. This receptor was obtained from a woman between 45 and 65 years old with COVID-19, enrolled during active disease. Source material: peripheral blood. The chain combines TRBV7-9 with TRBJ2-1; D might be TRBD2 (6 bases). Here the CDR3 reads CASSPVGGTYNEQFF. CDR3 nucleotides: TGTGCCAGCAGCCCGGTGGGCGGGACTTACAATGAGCAGTTCTTC. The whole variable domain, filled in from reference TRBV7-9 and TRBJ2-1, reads DTGVSQNPRHKITKRGQNVTFRCDPISEHNRLYWYRQTLGQGPEFLTYFQNEAQLEKSRLLSDRFSAERPKGSFSTLEIQRTEQGDSAMYLCASSPVGGTYNEQFFGPGTRLTVL.